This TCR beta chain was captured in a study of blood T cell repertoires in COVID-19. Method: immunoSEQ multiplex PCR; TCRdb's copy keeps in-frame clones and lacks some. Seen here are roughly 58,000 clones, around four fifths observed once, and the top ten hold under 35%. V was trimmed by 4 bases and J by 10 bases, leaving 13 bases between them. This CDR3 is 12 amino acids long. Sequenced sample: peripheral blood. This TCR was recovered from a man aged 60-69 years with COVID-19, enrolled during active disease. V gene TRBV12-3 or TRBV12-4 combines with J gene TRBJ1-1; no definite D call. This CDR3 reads CASSSRGWVAFF. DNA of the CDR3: TGTGCCAGCAGTTCTAGAGGCTGGGTAGCTTTCTTT.